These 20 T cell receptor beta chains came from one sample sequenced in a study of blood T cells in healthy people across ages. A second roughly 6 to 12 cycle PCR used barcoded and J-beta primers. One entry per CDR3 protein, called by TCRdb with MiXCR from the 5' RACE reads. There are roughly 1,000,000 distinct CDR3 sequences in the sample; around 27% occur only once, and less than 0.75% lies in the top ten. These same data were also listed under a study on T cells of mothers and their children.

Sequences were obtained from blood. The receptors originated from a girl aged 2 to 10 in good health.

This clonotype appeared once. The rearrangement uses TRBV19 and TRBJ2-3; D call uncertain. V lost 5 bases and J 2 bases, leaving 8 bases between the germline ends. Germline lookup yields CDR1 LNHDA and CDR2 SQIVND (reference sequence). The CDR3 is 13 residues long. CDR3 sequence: CASSSRATDTQYF. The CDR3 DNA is TGTGCCAGTAGTTCTCGCGCCACAGATACGCAGTATTTT.

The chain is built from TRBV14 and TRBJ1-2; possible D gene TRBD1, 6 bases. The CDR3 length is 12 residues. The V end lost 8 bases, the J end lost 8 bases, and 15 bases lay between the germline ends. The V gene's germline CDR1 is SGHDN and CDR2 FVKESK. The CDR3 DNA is TGTGCCAGCCCAGCCAAGGGGGGCGGCTACACCTTC. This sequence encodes CASPAKGGGYTF.

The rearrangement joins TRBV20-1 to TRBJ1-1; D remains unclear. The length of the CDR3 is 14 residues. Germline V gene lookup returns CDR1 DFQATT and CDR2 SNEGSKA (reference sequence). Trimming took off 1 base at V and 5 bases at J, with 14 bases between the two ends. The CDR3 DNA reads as TGCAGTGCTAGAGTATGGCCCCGGAATACTGAAGCTTTCTTT. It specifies CSARVWPRNTEAFF.

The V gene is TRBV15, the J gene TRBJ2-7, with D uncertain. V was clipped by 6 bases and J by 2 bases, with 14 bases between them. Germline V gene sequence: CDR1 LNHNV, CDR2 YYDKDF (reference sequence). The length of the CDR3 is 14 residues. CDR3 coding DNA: TGTGCCACCAGTCCTCCAACAAGTACCTACGAGCAGTACTTC. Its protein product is CATSPPTSTYEQYF. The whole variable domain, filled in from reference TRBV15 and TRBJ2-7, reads DAMVIQNPRYQVTQFGKPVTLSCSQTLNHNVMYWYQQKSSQAPKLLFHYYDKDFNNEADTPDNFQSRRPNTSFCFLDIRSPGLGDTAMYLCATSPPTSTYEQYFGPGTRLTVT.

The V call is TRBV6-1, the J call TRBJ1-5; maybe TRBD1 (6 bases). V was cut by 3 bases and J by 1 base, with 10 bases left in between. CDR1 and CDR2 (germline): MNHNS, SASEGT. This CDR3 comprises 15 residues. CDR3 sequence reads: CASSDWGASNQPQHF. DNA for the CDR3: TGTGCCAGCAGTGACTGGGGGGCAAGCAATCAGCCCCAGCATTTT.

In DNA form, the CDR3 reads TGTGCCATCAGCCCCCCGGGGGGGAAGCAGTACTTC. This gives the protein CAISPPGGKQYF. The rearrangement links TRBV10-3 to TRBJ2-7, with 8 bases aligning to TRBD2. The ends lost 6 bases at V and 8 bases at J; junction bases unmatched: 6. Per the germline V gene, CDR1 is ENHRY and CDR2 is SYGVKD. The CDR3 totals 12 residues.

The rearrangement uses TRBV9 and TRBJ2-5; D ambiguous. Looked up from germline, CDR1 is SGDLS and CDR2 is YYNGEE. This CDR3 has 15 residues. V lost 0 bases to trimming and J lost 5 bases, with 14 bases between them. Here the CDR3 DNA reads TGTGCCAGCAGCGTAGCATCAGCCCTGGGGGAGACCCAGTACTTC. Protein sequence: CASSVASALGETQYF.

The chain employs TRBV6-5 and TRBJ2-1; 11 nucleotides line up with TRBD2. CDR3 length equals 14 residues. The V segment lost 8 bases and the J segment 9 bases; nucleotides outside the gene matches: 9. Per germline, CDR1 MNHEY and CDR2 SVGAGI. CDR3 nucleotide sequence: TGTGCCAGCCGGGGGACTAGCGGCCAGATTGAGCAGTTCTTC. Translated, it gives CASRGTSGQIEQFF.

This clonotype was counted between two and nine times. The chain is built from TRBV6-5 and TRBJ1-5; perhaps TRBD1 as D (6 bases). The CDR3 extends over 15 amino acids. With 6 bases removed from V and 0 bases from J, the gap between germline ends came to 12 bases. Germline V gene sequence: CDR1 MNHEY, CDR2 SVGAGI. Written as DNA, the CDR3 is TGTGCCAGCAGGCGATCAGGGGATAGCAATCAGCCCCAGCATTTT. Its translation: CASRRSGDSNQPQHF.

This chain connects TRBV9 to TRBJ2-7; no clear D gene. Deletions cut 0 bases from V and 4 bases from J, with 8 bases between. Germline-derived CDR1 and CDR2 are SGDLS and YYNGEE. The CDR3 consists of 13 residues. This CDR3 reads CASSVVWGYEQYF. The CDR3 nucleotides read TGTGCCAGCAGCGTAGTGTGGGGTTACGAGCAGTACTTC.

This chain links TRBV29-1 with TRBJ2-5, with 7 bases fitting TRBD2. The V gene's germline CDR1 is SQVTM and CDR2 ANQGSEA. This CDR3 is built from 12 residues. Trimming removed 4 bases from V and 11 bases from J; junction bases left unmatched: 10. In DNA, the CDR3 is TGCAGCGTTGCCGCGGGGGTGGGGGAGCAGTACTTC. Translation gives CSVAAGVGEQYF. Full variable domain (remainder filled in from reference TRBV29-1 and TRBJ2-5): SAVISQKPSRDICQRGTSLTIQCQVDSQVTMMFWYRQQPGQSLTLIATANQGSEATYESGFVIDKFPISRPNLTFSTLTVSNMSPEDSSIYLCSVAAGVGEQYFGPGTRLLVL.

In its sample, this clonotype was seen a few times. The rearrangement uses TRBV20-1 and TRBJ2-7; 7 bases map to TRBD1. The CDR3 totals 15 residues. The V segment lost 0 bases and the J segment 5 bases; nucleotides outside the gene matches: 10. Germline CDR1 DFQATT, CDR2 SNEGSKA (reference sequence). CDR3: CSARDGGQAIHEQYF. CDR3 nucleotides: TGCAGTGCTAGAGATGGAGGACAGGCCATCCACGAGCAGTACTTC.

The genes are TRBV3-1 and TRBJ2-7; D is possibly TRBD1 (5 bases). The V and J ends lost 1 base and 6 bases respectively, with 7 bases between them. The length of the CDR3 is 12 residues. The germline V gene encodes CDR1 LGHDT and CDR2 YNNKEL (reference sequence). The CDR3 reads CASSQVQGEQYF. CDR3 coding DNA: TGTGCCAGCAGCCAAGTCCAGGGCGAGCAGTACTTC.

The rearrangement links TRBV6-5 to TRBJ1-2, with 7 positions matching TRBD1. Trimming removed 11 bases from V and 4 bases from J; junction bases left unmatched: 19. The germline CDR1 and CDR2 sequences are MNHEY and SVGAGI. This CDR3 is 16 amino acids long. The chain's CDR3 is CAGKGTVESRLYGYTF. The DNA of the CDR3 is TGTGCCGGCAAAGGGACAGTGGAATCCCGACTCTATGGCTACACCTTC.

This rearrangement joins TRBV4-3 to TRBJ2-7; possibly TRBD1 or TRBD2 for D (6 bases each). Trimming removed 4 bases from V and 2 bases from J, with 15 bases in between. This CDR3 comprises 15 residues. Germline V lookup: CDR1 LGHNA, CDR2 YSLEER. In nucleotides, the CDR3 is TGCGCCAGCAGCCTGTCGCGGGACACTCCCTACGAGCAGTACTTC. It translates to CASSLSRDTPYEQYF.

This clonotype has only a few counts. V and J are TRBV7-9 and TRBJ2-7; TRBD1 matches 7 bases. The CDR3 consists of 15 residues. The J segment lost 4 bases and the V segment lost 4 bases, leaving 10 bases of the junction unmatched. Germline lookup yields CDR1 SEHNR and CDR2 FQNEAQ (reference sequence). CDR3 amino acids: CASSSPGQSFYEQYF. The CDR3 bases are TGTGCCAGCAGCTCACCGGGACAGTCTTTTTACGAGCAGTACTTC.

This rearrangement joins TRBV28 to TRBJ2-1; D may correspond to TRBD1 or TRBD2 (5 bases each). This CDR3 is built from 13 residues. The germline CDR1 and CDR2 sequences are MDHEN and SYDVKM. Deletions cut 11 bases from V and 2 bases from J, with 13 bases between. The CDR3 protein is CAVRDGPYNEQFF. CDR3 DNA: TGTGCCGTCCGGGACGGGCCCTACAATGAGCAGTTCTTC.

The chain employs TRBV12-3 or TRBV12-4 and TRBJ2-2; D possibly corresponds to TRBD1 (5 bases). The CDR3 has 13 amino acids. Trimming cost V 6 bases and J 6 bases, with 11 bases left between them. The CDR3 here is CASSLTVPGELFF. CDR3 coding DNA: TGTGCCAGCAGCCTGACAGTTCCCGGGGAGCTGTTTTTT.

The CDR3 DNA reads as TGTGCCAGCAGTATTTACGGGACAAACGAGCAGTACTTC. It codes for CASSIYGTNEQYF. The J gene is TRBJ2-5, the V gene TRBV28, with D perhaps matching TRBD1 (6 bases). The J call is uncertain, as TRBJ2-7 better fits the DNA end. This CDR3 is 13 amino acids long. Germline V gene data show CDR1 as MDHEN and CDR2 as SYDVKM.

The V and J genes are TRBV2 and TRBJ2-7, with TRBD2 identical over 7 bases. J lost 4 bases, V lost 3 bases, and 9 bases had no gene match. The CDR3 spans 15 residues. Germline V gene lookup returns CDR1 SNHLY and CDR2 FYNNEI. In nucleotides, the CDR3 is TGTGCCAGCAGTGATGGGGGGGACTATCTATACGAGCAGTACTTC. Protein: CASSDGGDYLYEQYF.